This section outlines one T cell receptor (beta chain) sequence together with its context. Germline V gene lookup returns CDR1 KGHSH and CDR2 LQKENI. This CDR3 region has 17 residues. The V and J ends lost 6 bases and 0 bases respectively, with 15 bases between them. The sample comes from a study of blood T cell repertoires in COVID-19. The overall study: The United States, Italy and Spain were the sources of the acute and convalescent COVID-19 samples.

Measured with immunoSEQ multiplex PCR; TCRdb has only the in-frame clones, and not every one. The table includes around 480,000 clones, about 91% detected once. The receptor's source is a woman aged 45-59 years with COVID-19, enrolled during active disease. Sequenced sample: peripheral blood. The rearrangement links TRBV18 to TRBJ2-6; D possibly corresponds to TRBD2 (5 bases). CDR3 DNA sequence: TGTGCCAGCTCCCCCTTGGAGGCCCGCTCTGGGGCCAACGTCCTGACTTTC. It specifies CASSPLEARSGANVLTF.